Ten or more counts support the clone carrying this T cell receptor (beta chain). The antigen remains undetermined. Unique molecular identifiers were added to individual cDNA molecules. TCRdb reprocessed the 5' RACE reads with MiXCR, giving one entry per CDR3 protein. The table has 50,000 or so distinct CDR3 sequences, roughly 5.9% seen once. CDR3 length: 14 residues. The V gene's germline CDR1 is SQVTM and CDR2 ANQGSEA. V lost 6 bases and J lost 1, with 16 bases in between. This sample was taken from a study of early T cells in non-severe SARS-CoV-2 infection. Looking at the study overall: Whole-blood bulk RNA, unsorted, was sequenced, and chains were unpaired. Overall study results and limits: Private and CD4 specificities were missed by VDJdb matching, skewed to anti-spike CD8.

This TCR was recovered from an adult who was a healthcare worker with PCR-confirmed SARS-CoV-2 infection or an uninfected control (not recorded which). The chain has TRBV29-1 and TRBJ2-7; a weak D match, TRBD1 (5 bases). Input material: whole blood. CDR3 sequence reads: CSVFYETASYEQYF. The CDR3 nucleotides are TGCAGCGTGTTCTATGAGACAGCTTCCTACGAGCAGTACTTC.